This TCR beta chain is from a study of Graves' ophthalmopathy and Graves' hyperthyroidism. For the study at large: Peripheral blood was gathered at the point of initial diagnosis, before any treatment started. Findings and limits, study-wide: Using a 13-signature model, the authors split ophthalmopathy from stable hyperthyroidism, with 85% to 90% sensitivity and roughly 83% specificity. Blood also held most thyroid clonotypes expanded above 0.001 frequency.

V gave up 3 bases and J gave up 7 bases, with 15 bases separating them. This CDR3 region has 13 residues. Germline V gene sequence: CDR1 SQVTM, CDR2 ANQGSEA. This clonotype has ten or more counts. The target antigen is unknown. Amplified material comprised TCR beta CDR3 regions derived from RNA transcripts. RT-PCR with HTBI primers came first, then second-round multiplex PCR. MiXCR, run by TCRdb on the multiplex PCR reads, gives a single entry per CDR3 protein. The sample carries 360,000 or so distinct CDR3 sequences, around 19% recorded once. This TCR was recovered from a woman younger than 35 with Graves' ophthalmopathy. The gene calls are TRBV29-1 and TRBJ1-2; D is perhaps TRBD1 (5 bases). Specimen: peripheral blood. The CDR3 DNA reads as TGCAGCGTTGATACAGCCCTGGGGCTTGGCTACACCTTC. Protein sequence: CSVDTALGLGYTF.